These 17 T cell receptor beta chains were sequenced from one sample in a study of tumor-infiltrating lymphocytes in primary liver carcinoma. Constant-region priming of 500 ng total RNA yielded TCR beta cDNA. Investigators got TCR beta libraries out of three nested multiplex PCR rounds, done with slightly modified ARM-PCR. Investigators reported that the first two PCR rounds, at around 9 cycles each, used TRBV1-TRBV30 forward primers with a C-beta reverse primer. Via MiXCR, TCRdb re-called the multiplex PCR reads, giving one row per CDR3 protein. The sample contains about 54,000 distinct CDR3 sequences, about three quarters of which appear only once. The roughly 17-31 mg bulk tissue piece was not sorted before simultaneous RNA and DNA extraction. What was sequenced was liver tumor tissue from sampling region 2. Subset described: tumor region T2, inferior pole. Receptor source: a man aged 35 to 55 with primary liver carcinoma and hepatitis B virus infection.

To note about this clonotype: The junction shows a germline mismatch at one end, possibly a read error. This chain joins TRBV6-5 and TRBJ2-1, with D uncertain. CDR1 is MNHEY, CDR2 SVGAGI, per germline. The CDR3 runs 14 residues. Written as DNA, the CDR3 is TGTGCCAGCAGCCTGGACGGCACGAACAATGAGCAGCTCTTC. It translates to CASSLDGTNNEQLF.

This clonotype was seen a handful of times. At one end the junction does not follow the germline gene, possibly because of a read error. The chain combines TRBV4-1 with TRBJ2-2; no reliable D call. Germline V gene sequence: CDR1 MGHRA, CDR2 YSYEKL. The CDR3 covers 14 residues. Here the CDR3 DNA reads TGCACCAGCAACCAAGCTTTGAACACCGGGGAGCTGTTTTTT. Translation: CTSNQALNTGELFF.

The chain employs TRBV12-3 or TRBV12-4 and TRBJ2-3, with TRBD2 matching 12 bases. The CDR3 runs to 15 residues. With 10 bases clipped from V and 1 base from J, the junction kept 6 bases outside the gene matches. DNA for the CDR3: TGTGCCATCAGCCGACTAGCGGGGGGCACAGATACGCAGTATTTT. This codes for CAISRLAGGTDTQYF.

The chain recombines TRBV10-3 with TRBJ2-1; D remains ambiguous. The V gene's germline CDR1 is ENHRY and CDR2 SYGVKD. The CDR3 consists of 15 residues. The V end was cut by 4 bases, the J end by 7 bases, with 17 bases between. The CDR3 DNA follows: TGTGCCATCAGTGGGATTCCCGGGTTAAATAATGAGCAGTTCTTC. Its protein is CAISGIPGLNNEQFF.

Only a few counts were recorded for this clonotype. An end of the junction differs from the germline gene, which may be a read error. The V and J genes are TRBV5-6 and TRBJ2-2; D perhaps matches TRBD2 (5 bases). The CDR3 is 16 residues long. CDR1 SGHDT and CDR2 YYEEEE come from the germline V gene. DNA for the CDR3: TGTGCCAGCAGTTTGGAGAGGGTGTTGTTCACCGGGGAGCTGTTTTTT. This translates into CASSLERVLFTGELFF.

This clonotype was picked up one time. The DNA for the CDR3 is TGTGCCAGCAGCTTGGAATATTTAGCGCAGCCCTATGGCTACACCTTC. It translates to CASSLEYLAQPYGYTF. V and J are TRBV5-5 and TRBJ1-2; D is uncertain. This CDR3 contains 16 residues. In germline, CDR1 is SGHKS, CDR2 YYEKEE (reference sequence). V was clipped by 0 bases and J by 4 bases, with 16 bases between them.

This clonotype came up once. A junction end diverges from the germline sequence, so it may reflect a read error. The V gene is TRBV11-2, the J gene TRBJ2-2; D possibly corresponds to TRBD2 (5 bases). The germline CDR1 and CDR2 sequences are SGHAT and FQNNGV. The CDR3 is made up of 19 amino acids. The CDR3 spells CASSLDRWGVRPNTGELFF. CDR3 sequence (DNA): TGTGCCAGCAGCTTAGATCGATGGGGAGTACGCCCGAACACCGGGGAGCTGTTCTTT.

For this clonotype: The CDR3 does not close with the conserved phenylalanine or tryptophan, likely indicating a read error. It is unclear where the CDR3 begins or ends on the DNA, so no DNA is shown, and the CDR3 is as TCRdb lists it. This CDR3 is CASSLGIREEFL. V gene TRBV11-2 combines with J gene TRBJ2-1. Per the germline V gene, CDR1 is SGHAT and CDR2 is FQNNGV. The CDR3 length is 12 residues, termini included.

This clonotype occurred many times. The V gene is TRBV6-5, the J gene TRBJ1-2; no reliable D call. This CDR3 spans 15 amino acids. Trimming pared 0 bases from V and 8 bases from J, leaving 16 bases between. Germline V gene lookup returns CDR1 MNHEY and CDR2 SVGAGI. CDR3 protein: CASSYSSRVWSGYTF. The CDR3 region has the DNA TGTGCCAGCAGTTACTCGAGTCGGGTTTGGTCAGGCTACACCTTC.

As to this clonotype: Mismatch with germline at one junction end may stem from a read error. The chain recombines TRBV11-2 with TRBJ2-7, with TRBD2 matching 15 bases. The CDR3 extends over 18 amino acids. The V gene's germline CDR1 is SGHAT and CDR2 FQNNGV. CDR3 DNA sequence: TGTGCCAGCAGCTTGACCGTTGGACTAGCGGGAGGGGGGTACGATCAGTACTTC. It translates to CASSLTVGLAGGGYDQYF.

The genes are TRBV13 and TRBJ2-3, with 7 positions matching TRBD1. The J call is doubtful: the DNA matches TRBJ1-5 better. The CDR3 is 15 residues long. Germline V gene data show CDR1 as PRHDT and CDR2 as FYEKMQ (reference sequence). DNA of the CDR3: TGTGCCAGCAACTTGGGACAGAAGTACGGGGGTACGCAGCATTTT. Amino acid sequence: CASNLGQKYGGTQHF.

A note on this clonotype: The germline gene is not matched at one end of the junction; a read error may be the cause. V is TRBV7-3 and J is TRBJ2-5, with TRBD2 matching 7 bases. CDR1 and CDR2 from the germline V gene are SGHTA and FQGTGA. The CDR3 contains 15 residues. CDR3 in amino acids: CASSLTSGPPETHYF. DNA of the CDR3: TGTGCCAGCAGCTTAACTAGCGGGCCGCCGGAGACCCACTACTTC.

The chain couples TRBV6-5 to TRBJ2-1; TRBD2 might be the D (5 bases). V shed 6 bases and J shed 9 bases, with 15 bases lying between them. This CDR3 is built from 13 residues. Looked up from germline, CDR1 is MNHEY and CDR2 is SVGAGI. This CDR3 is CASSWAGNSEQFF. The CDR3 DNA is TGTGCCAGCAGCTGGGCGGGTAACAGTGAGCAGTTCTTC.

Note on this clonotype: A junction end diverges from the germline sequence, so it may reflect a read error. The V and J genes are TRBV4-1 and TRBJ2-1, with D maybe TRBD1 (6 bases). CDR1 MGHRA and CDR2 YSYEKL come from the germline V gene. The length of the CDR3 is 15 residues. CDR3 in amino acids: CTSSQVSGSSGEQLF. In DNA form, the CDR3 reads TGCACCAGCAGCCAAGTTTCTGGCAGCTCAGGGGAGCAGCTCTTC.

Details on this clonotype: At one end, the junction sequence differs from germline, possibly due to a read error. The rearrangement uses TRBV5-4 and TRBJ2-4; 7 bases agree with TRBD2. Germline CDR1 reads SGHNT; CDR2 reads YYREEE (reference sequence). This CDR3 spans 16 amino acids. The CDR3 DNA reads TGTGTCAGCAGCCCGGGACTAACGGGAGCCAAAAACATTCAGTACTTC. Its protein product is CVSSPGLTGAKNIQYF.

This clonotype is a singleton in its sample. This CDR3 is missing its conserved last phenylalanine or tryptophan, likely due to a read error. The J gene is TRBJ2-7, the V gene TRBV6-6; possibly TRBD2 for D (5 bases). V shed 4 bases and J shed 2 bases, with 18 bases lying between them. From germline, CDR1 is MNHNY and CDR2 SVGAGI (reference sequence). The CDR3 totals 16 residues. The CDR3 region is CASSSLTSGDPYEQYY. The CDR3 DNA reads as TGTGCCAGCAGTTCCCTCACTAGTGGGGATCCCTACGAGCAGTACTAC.

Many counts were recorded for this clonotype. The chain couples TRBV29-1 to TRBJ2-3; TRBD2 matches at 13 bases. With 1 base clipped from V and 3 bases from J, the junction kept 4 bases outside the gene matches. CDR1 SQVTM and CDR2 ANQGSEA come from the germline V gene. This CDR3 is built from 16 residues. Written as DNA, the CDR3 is TGCAGCGTTGAAGGAACTAGCGGGAGGGTGACAGATACGCAGTATTTT. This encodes CSVEGTSGRVTDTQYF.